The clone carrying this T cell receptor (beta chain) occurred many times. TCRdb itself ran the RACE reads through MiXCR, one entry per CDR3 protein. The sample includes 80,000 to 100,000 distinct CDR3 sequences, under 14% seen only once; the top ten take around 3.1%. The data are from a study of human T cells and chemical hapten exposure. About the research overall: For sensitization, 2% DPC was applied to a 2 cm by 2 cm patch of upper inner arm skin.

Time point meaning: pre-sensitization, week 0. Treatment: therapeutic diphenylcyclopropenone sensitization with weekly scalp DPC. The CDR3 consists of 13 residues. Trimming removed 4 bases at V and 5 bases at J, with 9 bases between. In germline, CDR1 is SGHTA, CDR2 FQGTGA. This clonotype originated in an older woman with alopecia areata. Some clones in this sample may be carry-over from other donors' samples. Source: whole blood, taken in connection with sensitization to the hapten diphenylcyclopropenone (DPC). The chain couples TRBV7-3 to TRBJ2-1; D might be TRBD1 (6 bases). The CDR3 here is CASSSGTNNEQFF. The CDR3, as DNA: TGTGCCAGCAGCTCCGGGACAAACAATGAGCAGTTCTTC.